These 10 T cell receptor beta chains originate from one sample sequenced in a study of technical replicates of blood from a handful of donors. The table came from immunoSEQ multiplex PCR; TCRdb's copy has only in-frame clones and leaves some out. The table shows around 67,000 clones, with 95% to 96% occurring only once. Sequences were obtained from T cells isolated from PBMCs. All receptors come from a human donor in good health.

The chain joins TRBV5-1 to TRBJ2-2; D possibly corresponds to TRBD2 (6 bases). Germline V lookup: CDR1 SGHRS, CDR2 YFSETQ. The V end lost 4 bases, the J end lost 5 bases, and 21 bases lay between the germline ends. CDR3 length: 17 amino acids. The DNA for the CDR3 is TGCGCCAGCAGCACATCAGTGGGGGGAATTGGAACCGGGGAGCTGTTTTTT. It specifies CASSTSVGGIGTGELFF.

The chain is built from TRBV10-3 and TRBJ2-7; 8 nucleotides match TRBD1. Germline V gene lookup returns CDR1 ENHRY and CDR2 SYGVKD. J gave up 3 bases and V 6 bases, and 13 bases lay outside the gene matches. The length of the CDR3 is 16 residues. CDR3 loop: CAIRPGQGREVYEQYF. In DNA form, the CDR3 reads TGTGCCATCAGACCCGGACAGGGCCGAGAGGTCTACGAGCAGTACTTC.

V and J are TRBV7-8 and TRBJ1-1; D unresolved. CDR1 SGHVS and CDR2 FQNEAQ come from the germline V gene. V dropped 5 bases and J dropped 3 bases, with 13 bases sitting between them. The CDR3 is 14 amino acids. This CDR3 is CASSIEGVYTEAFF. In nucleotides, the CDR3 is TGTGCCAGCAGCATCGAAGGAGTATACACTGAAGCTTTCTTT.

The CDR3 DNA is TGTGCCAGCAGCCCCCGACAGGCCCTGGGAACTAGAGAGCAGTACTTC. Protein product: CASSPRQALGTREQYF. V gene TRBV7-8 combines with J gene TRBJ2-7, with D perhaps matching TRBD1 (6 bases). This CDR3 is 16 amino acids long. With 5 bases removed from V and 7 bases from J, the gap between germline ends came to 24 bases. The germline V gene has CDR1 SGHVS and CDR2 FQNEAQ.

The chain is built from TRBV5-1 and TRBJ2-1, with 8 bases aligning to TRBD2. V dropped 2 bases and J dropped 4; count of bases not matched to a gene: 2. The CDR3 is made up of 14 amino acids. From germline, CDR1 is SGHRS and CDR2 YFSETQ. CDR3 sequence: CASSFSGEYNEQFF. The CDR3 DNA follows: TGCGCCAGCAGCTTTAGCGGGGAGTACAATGAGCAGTTCTTC.

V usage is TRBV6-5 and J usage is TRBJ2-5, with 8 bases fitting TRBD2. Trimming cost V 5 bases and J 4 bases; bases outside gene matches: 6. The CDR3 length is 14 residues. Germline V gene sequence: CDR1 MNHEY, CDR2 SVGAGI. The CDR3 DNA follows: TGTGCCAGCAGTCTAGGACTAGCAGGAGAGACCCAGTACTTC. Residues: CASSLGLAGETQYF.

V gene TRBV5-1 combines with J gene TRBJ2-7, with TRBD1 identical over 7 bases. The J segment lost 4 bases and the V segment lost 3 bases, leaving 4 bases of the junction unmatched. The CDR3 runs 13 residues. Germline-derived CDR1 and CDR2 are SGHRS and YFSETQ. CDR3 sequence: CASSYGTAYEQYF. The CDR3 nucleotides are TGCGCCAGCAGCTACGGGACAGCTTACGAGCAGTACTTC. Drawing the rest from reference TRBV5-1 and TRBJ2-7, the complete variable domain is KAGVTQTPRYLIKTRGQQVTLSCSPISGHRSVSWYQQTPGQGLQFLFEYFSETQRNKGNFPGRFSGRQFSNSRSEMNVSTLELGDSALYLCASSYGTAYEQYFGPGTRLTVT.

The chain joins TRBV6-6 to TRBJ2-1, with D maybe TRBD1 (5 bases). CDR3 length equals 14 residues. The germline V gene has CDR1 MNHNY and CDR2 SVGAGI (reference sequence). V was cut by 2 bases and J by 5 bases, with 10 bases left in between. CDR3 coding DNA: TGTGCCAGCAGTTACGCCGACAGAAACAATGAGCAGTTCTTC. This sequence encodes CASSYADRNNEQFF.

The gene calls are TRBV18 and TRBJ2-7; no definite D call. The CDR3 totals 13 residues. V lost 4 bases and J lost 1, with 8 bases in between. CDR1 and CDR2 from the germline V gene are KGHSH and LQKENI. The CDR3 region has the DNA TGTGCCAGCTCACTACAGCAGTCCTACGAGCAGTACTTC. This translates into CASSLQQSYEQYF.

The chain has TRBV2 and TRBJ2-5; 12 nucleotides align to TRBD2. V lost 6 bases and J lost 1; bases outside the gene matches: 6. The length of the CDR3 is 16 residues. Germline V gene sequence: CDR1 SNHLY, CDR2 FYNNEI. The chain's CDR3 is CASRPGLAGIQETQYF. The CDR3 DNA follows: TGTGCCAGCAGACCCGGACTAGCGGGGATCCAAGAGACCCAGTACTTC.